The 13 T cell receptor beta chains in this list originate from one sample, sequenced in a study of blood T cell repertoires in COVID-19. Libraries were prepared by immunoSEQ multiplex PCR; TCRdb keeps only in-frame clonotypes and omits some of them. In the table there are 100,000 to 150,000 clones, 81% of which are singletons. Sequencing was done on a sample of peripheral blood. The receptors were sampled from a young man with COVID-19, enrolled during active disease.

V gene TRBV4-2 combines with J gene TRBJ1-4; 7 bases line up with TRBD1. Germline CDR1 is LGHNA and CDR2 is YNFKEQ. The CDR3 spans 15 residues. The trim removed 0 bases at V and 8 bases at J, leaving 6 bases unmatched. As DNA, the CDR3 is TGTGCCAGCAGCCAAGATGGGACAGAAGGGGAAAAACTGTTTTTT. This encodes CASSQDGTEGEKLFF.

The chain links TRBV6-4 to TRBJ1-1; no clear D. The V gene lost 6 bases and the J gene lost 1 base, with 9 bases spanning the gap. The CDR3 sequence is 13 residues long. The germline V gene has CDR1 MRHNA and CDR2 SNTAGT. The CDR3 protein is CASSLQRNTEAFF. The CDR3 DNA sequence: TGTGCCAGCAGCCTACAGAGGAACACTGAAGCTTTCTTT.

The chain joins TRBV3-1 (or the pseudogene TRBV3-2) to TRBJ2-7; D is possibly TRBD2 (7 bases). V lost 0 bases, J lost 3 bases, and 15 bases lay in between. The CDR3 has 16 residues. CDR1 is LGHDT and CDR2 is YNNKEL in the germline V gene (reference sequence). The CDR3 nucleotides are TGTGCCAGCAGCCAAGATAGCCGGGGGGCCTTCTACGAGCAGTACTTC. Amino acids: CASSQDSRGAFYEQYF.

This clone was detected only a few times. The chain has TRBV5-6 and TRBJ2-1; D is possibly TRBD2 (5 bases). Per germline, CDR1 SGHDT and CDR2 YYEEEE. V was shortened by 9 bases and J by 1 base, with 17 bases between the two germline ends. The CDR3 sequence is 15 residues long. CDR3 in amino acids: CAIVGARRSYNEQFF. The CDR3 bases are TGTGCCATAGTGGGAGCCCGAAGGTCCTACAATGAGCAGTTCTTC.

V usage is TRBV29-1 and J usage is TRBJ2-7; TRBD1 might be the D (7 bases). The CDR3 extends over 12 amino acids. Per the germline V gene, CDR1 is SQVTM and CDR2 is ANQGSEA. The germline V and J ends were trimmed by 5 bases and 3 bases, with 11 bases remaining between them. The CDR3 sequence is CSVQGGGYEQYF. The CDR3 nucleotides read TGCAGCGTTCAGGGGGGCGGCTACGAGCAGTACTTC.

CDR3 protein: CASSSSGTGSDEQFF. CDR3 DNA: TGTGCCAGCAGCTCCTCCGGGACAGGGAGCGATGAGCAGTTCTTC. The chain links TRBV28 to TRBJ2-1; 9 nucleotides match TRBD1. Trimming at V came to 6 bases and at J to 8 bases, leaving 11 bases not matched to a gene. The CDR3 loop spans 15 amino acids. The V gene's germline CDR1 is MDHEN and CDR2 SYDVKM.

The chain carries TRBV2 and TRBJ1-2, with TRBD1 matching over 8 bases. Germline CDR1 SNHLY, CDR2 FYNNEI. J gave up 7 bases and V 5 bases, and 3 bases lay outside the gene matches. This CDR3 comprises 12 residues. The CDR3 sequence is CASSRGQGGYTF. The CDR3, as DNA: TGTGCCAGCAGTCGCGGACAGGGTGGCTACACCTTC.

The genes are TRBV4-1 and TRBJ2-1, with 7 bases that match TRBD2. The CDR3 has 15 residues. Unmatched junction bases numbered 9, after V lost 1 base and J lost 9 bases. Germline CDR1 is MGHRA and CDR2 is YSYEKL. CDR3 sequence (DNA): TGCGCCAGCAGCCAAGGCGGGGGAAAGGGGAGTGAGCAGTTCTTC. Translation gives CASSQGGGKGSEQFF.

Comments on this clone: The sample holds other DNA sequences that translate to the same CDR3. The gene calls are TRBV7-9 and TRBJ1-4; 8 positions match TRBD1. Per the germline V gene, CDR1 is SEHNR and CDR2 is FQNEAQ (reference sequence). This CDR3 is 14 amino acids long. V lost 6 bases, J lost 5 bases, and 5 bases stayed unmatched. The DNA for the CDR3 is TGTGCCAGCAGTCTGGACAGGGCCAATGAAAAACTGTTTTTT. Its translation is CASSLDRANEKLFF.

The CDR3 spells CASSRESVNTEAFF. The DNA of the CDR3 is TGTGCCAGCAGCCGGGAGTCCGTGAACACTGAAGCTTTCTTT. V gene TRBV4-2 combines with J gene TRBJ1-1; D is unclear. Germline values: CDR1 LGHNA, CDR2 YNFKEQ. There are 14 residues in the CDR3. Trimming stripped 4 bases from V and 0 bases from J, with 9 bases between.

Only one count was recorded for this clone. The genes are TRBV30 and TRBJ2-1; 8 bases line up with TRBD2. Germline V gene lookup returns CDR1 GTSNPN and CDR2 SVGIG (reference sequence). The CDR3 runs 12 residues. Unmatched junction bases numbered 7, after V lost 5 bases and J lost 10 bases. In DNA form, the CDR3 reads TGTGCCTGGGGACTAGCCCGGGTCGAGCAGTTCTTC. As protein: CAWGLARVEQFF.

This clone appeared a single time. The CDR3 region is CASSRTGGLTRDQYF. The CDR3 DNA reads TGTGCCAGCAGCCGGACAGGGGGCTTGACGCGGGATCAGTACTTC. The chain combines TRBV6-5 with TRBJ2-7, with 11 positions matching TRBD1. J was trimmed by 10 bases and V by 6 bases; bases with no gene match: 14. Germline CDR1 and CDR2: MNHEY and SVGAGI. The CDR3 covers 15 residues.

This rearrangement joins TRBV7-9 to TRBJ1-2; TRBD1 aligns across 10 bases. Germline CDR1 SEHNR, CDR2 FQNEAQ (reference sequence). There are 13 residues in the CDR3. After removal of 3 bases from V and 6 bases from J, the junction contained 1 base not matched to a gene. CDR3 sequence reads: CASSFGTGDGYTF. CDR3 DNA: TGTGCCAGCAGCTTTGGGACAGGGGATGGCTACACCTTC.